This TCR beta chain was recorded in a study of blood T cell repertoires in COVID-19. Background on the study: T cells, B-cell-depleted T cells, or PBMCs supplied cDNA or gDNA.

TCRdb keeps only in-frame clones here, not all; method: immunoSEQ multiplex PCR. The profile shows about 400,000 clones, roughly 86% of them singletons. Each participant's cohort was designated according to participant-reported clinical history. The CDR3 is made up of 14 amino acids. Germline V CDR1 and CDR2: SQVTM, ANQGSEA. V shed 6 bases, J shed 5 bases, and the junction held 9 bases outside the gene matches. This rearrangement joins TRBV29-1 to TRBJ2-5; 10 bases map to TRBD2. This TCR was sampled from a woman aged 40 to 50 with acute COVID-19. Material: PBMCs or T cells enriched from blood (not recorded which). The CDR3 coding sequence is TGCAGCGTCCCGAGCGGGGGGGCCCTTGAGACCCAGTACTTC. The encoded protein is CSVPSGGALETQYF.